This T cell receptor beta chain was retrieved from a study of blood T cell repertoires in COVID-19. Whole-study context: Samples of COVID-19 (acute and convalescent) were obtained from the United States, Italy and Spain.

Which cohort a participant joined came from the clinical history participants gave. Donors in Cohort 3 who had recovered were those with two negative PCRs, healthcare professional clearance, or resolution of their symptoms. Under the authors' procedure: Scientists estimated how many nucleated cells there were by amplifying reference gene primers. Using immunoSEQ multiplex PCR, the repertoire was profiled, and TCRdb retains in-frame clones only, with some absent. V, J and clone size derive from that table, while D and trimming were established from the DNA sequence. Altogether under 200,000 clones are present, 89% being singletons, with the ten largest covering roughly 0.8%. The V gene lost 2 bases and the J gene lost 0 bases, with 9 bases spanning the gap. Germline V lookup: CDR1 MNHEY, CDR2 SMNVEV (reference sequence). CDR3 size: 15 residues.

Input material: PBMCs or T cells enriched from blood (not recorded which). The chain couples TRBV27 to TRBJ2-3, with a weak D call TRBD2 (5 bases). This sequence originates from a woman aged 18-29 years who had recovered from COVID-19. The CDR3 is CASSLRWTSTDTQYF. The CDR3 nucleotides are TGTGCCAGCAGTTTAAGGTGGACTAGCACAGATACGCAGTATTTT.